The text below deals with one T cell receptor (beta chain). The antigen is unknown. The entry originates in a study of cytotoxic CD8 clonotypes in ibrutinib-treated CLL. General observations from the study: Clonality was higher at baseline than in age-matched healthy donors and tracked circulating CD8+ T-cell counts. The clonality rise at ibrutinib response reflected private clonotype expansion.

Germline assignment: CDR1 SEHNR and CDR2 FQNEAQ (reference sequence). The CDR3 has 14 amino acids. Trimming removed 4 bases at V and 2 bases at J, with 11 bases between. Generated by immunoSEQ multiplex PCR, the TCRdb table keeps only in-frame clones and is missing some. The sample includes approximately 84,000 clones, 70% to 80% of them seen just once. V gene TRBV7-9 combines with J gene TRBJ2-5; weak D call: TRBD1 (6 bases). Specimen: PBMCs, collected after 12 months of ibrutinib treatment. This receptor was identified in a human donor with chronic lymphocytic leukemia. The DNA for the CDR3 is TGTGCCAGCAGCTCCTCCGGGACACAAGAGACCCAGTACTTC. Its translation is CASSSSGTQETQYF.